This TCR beta chain was sequenced during a study of relationships among human T cell subsets. Germline lookup yields CDR1 SGHAT and CDR2 FQNNGV. The CDR3 is made up of 13 amino acids. Semiquantitative ARM-PCR amplified T cell receptor alpha and beta CDR3 regions from mRNA. Tagged nested gene-specific primers were used first, then communal superprimers amplified exponentially. Each CDR3 protein gets one entry after TCRdb re-called the multiplex PCR reads with MiXCR. The sample comprises under 4,000 distinct CDR3 sequences, roughly 51% of which are singletons, and about 2.8% rests with the top ten. Notes on the study in general: Over 55% of CD8+ cytotoxic sequences came from clones with over 100 reads. Some CD4+CD8+ double-positive cells may remain after bead sorting.

This clonotype has only one observation. Its antigen is unidentified. Its ends do not fully match the called genes, so a read error is possible. Th2 cells were selected with anti-CD294 beads after removing CD4+CD56+ natural killer T cells. Sequenced: CD4+ Th2 cells sorted from blood. The clonotype originates from a middle-aged man in good health. The J gene is TRBJ2-3, the V gene TRBV11-2; 8 nucleotides line up with TRBD2. CDR3 in DNA: TGTGCCCGCAGCTCAGCGGGGGTTGATACGCAGTATTTT. Its translation: CARSSAGVDTQYF. Full variable domain (outside the CDR3, taken from reference TRBV11-2 and TRBJ2-3): EAGVAQSPRYKIIEKRQSVAFWCNPISGHATLYWYQQILGQGPKLLIQFQNNGVVDDSQLPKDRFSAERLKGVDSTLKIQPAKLEDSAVYLCARSSAGVDTQYFGPGTRLTVL.